These 32 T cell receptor beta chains were sequenced from one sample in a study of blood T cell repertoires in COVID-19. Generated by immunoSEQ multiplex PCR, the TCRdb table keeps only in-frame clones and is missing some. The sample lists tens of thousands of clones, around four fifths occurring once. Sample: peripheral blood. These receptor sequences come from an older man with acute or convalescent COVID-19.

CDR3 nucleotide sequence: TGTGCCAGCAGTTATCGGGGGTCGGAGACCCAGTACTTC. Its translation: CASSYRGSETQYF. The V call is TRBV27, the J call TRBJ2-5; tentative D call: TRBD2 (6 bases). The CDR3 covers 13 residues. The germline gives CDR1 MNHEY, CDR2 SMNVEV (reference sequence). V was cut by 4 bases and J by 5 bases, with 11 bases left in between.

J is TRBJ2-1 and V is TRBV11-2, with 10 bases that match TRBD2. CDR3 length: 17 residues. Germline V lookup: CDR1 SGHAT, CDR2 FQNNGV. The junction had 9 bases not matched to a gene; V was cut back by 2 bases and J by 5 bases. CDR3 amino acids: CASSLTWPAGGDNEQFF. In DNA, the CDR3 is TGTGCCAGCAGCTTAACGTGGCCAGCGGGGGGGGACAATGAGCAGTTCTTC.

CDR3 loop: CASSHSGTGGDAFF. CDR3 nucleotides: TGTGCCAGCAGTCACTCCGGGACAGGGGGCGACGCTTTCTTT. The chain links TRBV5-6 to TRBJ1-1; 12 positions match TRBD1. V lost 5 bases and J lost 11; bases outside the gene matches: 10. The CDR3 is made up of 14 amino acids. Germline-derived CDR1 and CDR2 are SGHDT and YYEEEE.

This clone was observed once. V and J are TRBV5-1 and TRBJ2-3; a weak D match, TRBD2 (5 bases). CDR3 length: 13 amino acids. Germline V CDR1 and CDR2: SGHRS, YFSETQ. V was shortened by 0 bases and J by 5 bases, with 7 bases between the two germline ends. Written as DNA, the CDR3 is TGCGCCAGCAGCTTGGGGGCGGGAGATACGCAGTATTTT. Its protein product is CASSLGAGDTQYF.

The rearrangement links TRBV21-1 to TRBJ1-1; the table gives TRBD1 as D, unverified against the DNA. TRBV21-1 is marked as a pseudogene. The CDR3 contains 15 residues. The CDR3 DNA sequence: TGTGCCAGCAGCGAAGGGGGGCCGAGAGGCACTGAAGCTTTCTTT. The encoded protein is CASSEGGPRGTEAFF.

The V gene is TRBV28, the J gene TRBJ1-6, with a possible D match to TRBD1 (6 bases). The CDR3 extends over 13 amino acids. Germline lookup yields CDR1 MDHEN and CDR2 SYDVKM. V dropped 6 bases and J dropped 13 bases, with 16 bases sitting between them. CDR3 amino acids: CASSDWGGQPLHF. DNA of the CDR3: TGTGCCAGCAGCGATTGGGGGGGGCAGCCCCTCCACTTT.

V is TRBV10-3 and J is TRBJ1-3; no definite D call. The V end was cut by 1 base, the J end by 0 bases, with 13 bases between. CDR3 length: 17 residues. Per germline, CDR1 ENHRY and CDR2 SYGVKD. The CDR3 nucleotides read TGTGCCATCAGTGAGTTCACAGAGATGAGCTCTGGAAACACCATATATTTT. It specifies CAISEFTEMSSGNTIYF.

The chain recombines TRBV5-5 with TRBJ2-1, with 9 bases matching TRBD1. Germline CDR1 SGHKS, CDR2 YYEKEE (reference sequence). The ends lost 1 base at V and 6 bases at J; junction bases unmatched: 5. This CDR3 region has 15 residues. CDR3 nucleotides: TGTGCCAGCAGCTTGACGGGACAGGGTCTCAATGAGCAGTTCTTC. Translated, it gives CASSLTGQGLNEQFF.

The chain recombines TRBV19 with TRBJ2-3, with 8 bases fitting TRBD2. CDR1 LNHDA and CDR2 SQIVND come from the germline V gene (reference sequence). V lost 9 bases to trimming and J lost 0 bases; unmatched junction nucleotides: 11. The CDR3 has 16 residues. CDR3 protein: CASARGGASSTDTQYF. CDR3 coding DNA: TGTGCCAGCGCCCGGGGGGGAGCGTCTAGCACAGATACGCAGTATTTT.

This clone has a single count. This chain links TRBV5-1 with TRBJ2-7, with TRBD2 matching 8 bases. The CDR3 spans 15 residues. Losses at the gene ends were 1 base for V and 2 bases for J; bases not matched to a gene: 5. Germline lookup yields CDR1 SGHRS and CDR2 YFSETQ. The CDR3 sequence: CASSLSSGAPYEQYF. Written as DNA, the CDR3 is TGCGCCAGCAGCTTGAGTAGCGGGGCCCCCTACGAGCAGTACTTC.

This clone was counted once. This chain links TRBV28 with TRBJ1-2; no definite D call. Trimming cost V 6 bases and J 2 bases, with 7 bases left between them. This CDR3 is 12 amino acids long. Germline CDR1 MDHEN, CDR2 SYDVKM. CDR3: CASRYNNYGYTF. In nucleotides, the CDR3 is TGTGCCAGCAGGTACAACAACTATGGCTACACCTTC.

This chain connects TRBV19 to TRBJ1-2; the D gene is possibly TRBD1 (5 bases). The length of the CDR3 is 14 residues. V gave up 9 bases and J gave up 6 bases, with 20 bases separating them. The germline V gene encodes CDR1 LNHDA and CDR2 SQIVND (reference sequence). As DNA, the CDR3 is TGTGCCAGCCACCCGGCAGGGTGGAATAATGGCTACACCTTC. This codes for CASHPAGWNNGYTF. Looking up the rest from reference TRBV19 and TRBJ1-2 gives the full variable domain: DGGITQSPKYLFRKEGQNVTLSCEQNLNHDAMYWYRQDPGQGLRLIYYSQIVNDFQKGDIAEGYSVSREKKESFPLTVTSAQKNPTAFYLCASHPAGWNNGYTFGSGTRLTVV.

The CDR3 loop is CASSSAGTRAKNIQYF. In nucleotides, the CDR3 is TGTGCCAGCAGCTCCGCCGGGACTAGGGCCAAAAACATTCAGTACTTC. The chain has TRBV11-2 and TRBJ2-4, with 8 bases lining up with TRBD2. Trimming cost V 4 bases and J 1 base; bases outside gene matches: 6. The length of the CDR3 is 16 residues. Germline-derived CDR1 and CDR2 are SGHAT and FQNNGV. The full variable domain, its missing parts supplied by reference TRBV11-2 and TRBJ2-4, is EAGVAQSPRYKIIEKRQSVAFWCNPISGHATLYWYQQILGQGPKLLIQFQNNGVVDDSQLPKDRFSAERLKGVDSTLKIQPAKLEDSAVYLCASSSAGTRAKNIQYFGAGTRLSVL.

This clone came up a few times. This rearrangement joins TRBV23-1 to TRBJ2-3, with TRBD1 identical over 8 bases. TRBV23-1 is assigned to the ORF class and has an uncertain function. V was pared by 7 bases and J by 0 bases, with 9 bases of the junction left unmatched. This CDR3 is 16 amino acids long. This CDR3 reads CASTLGTGPSTDTQYF. CDR3 nucleotide sequence: TGCGCCAGCACCCTGGGGACAGGTCCTAGCACAGATACGCAGTATTTT.

The gene calls are TRBV24-1 and TRBJ2-5; TRBD1 matches at 8 bases. Germline V gene data show CDR1 as KGHDR and CDR2 as SFDVKD. CDR3 length equals 16 residues. After removal of 4 bases from V and 5 bases from J, the junction contained 11 bases not matched to a gene. This CDR3 is CATSDSYGTGYETQYF. The CDR3 region has the DNA TGTGCCACCAGTGACAGCTACGGGACAGGCTATGAGACCCAGTACTTC.

This clone came up a few times. The J gene is TRBJ1-1, the V gene TRBV2, with 9 bases that match TRBD1. CDR1 and CDR2 (germline): SNHLY, FYNNEI. CDR3 length: 13 amino acids. Trimming removed 6 bases from V and 1 base from J; junction bases left unmatched: 0. The CDR3 DNA reads TGTGCCAGCAGGGACAGGGGGAACACTGAAGCTTTCTTT. Its protein product is CASRDRGNTEAFF.

The V and J genes are TRBV12-3 or TRBV12-4 and TRBJ1-5; D unresolved. The CDR3 loop spans 13 amino acids. The V gene lost 6 bases and the J gene lost 7 bases, with 13 bases spanning the gap. CDR3 bases: TGTGCCAGCAGCCCCAATCTTAGCCAGCCCCAGCATTTT. Its protein is CASSPNLSQPQHF.

This clone has only a few counts. The chain recombines TRBV5-1 with TRBJ2-7; D is possibly TRBD1 (5 bases). This CDR3 spans 13 amino acids. Between the trimmed V and J ends, which lost 4 bases and 3 bases, there was a span of 11 bases. The germline V gene has CDR1 SGHRS and CDR2 YFSETQ. The CDR3 coding sequence is TGCGCCAGCAGCAGAGACAGTTTCTACGAGCAGTACTTC. Translating gives CASSRDSFYEQYF.

The chain uses TRBV19 and TRBJ1-6; TRBD1 is a possible D gene (6 bases). The CDR3 totals 13 residues. Trimming left V 7 bases short and J 8 bases short, with 12 bases between. CDR1 is LNHDA and CDR2 is SQIVND in the germline V gene (reference sequence). CDR3 amino acids: CASIGGPYSPLHF. DNA of the CDR3: TGTGCCAGTATCGGGGGGCCCTATTCACCCCTCCACTTT.

The chain employs TRBV5-1 and TRBJ2-2; D perhaps matches TRBD1 (6 bases). This CDR3 is 13 amino acids long. CDR1 is SGHRS and CDR2 is YFSETQ in the germline V gene. Trimming took off 4 bases at V and 6 bases at J, with 10 bases between the two ends. CDR3 DNA sequence: TGCGCCAGCAGCCCACAGGGATCCGGGGAGCTGTTTTTT. Translation: CASSPQGSGELFF. The full variable domain, completed using reference TRBV5-1 and TRBJ2-2, is KAGVTQTPRYLIKTRGQQVTLSCSPISGHRSVSWYQQTPGQGLQFLFEYFSETQRNKGNFPGRFSGRQFSNSRSEMNVSTLELGDSALYLCASSPQGSGELFFGEGSRLTVL.

In DNA form, the CDR3 reads TGTGCCATCAGTGAGGGTGGCGGCTCCTACGAGCAGTACTTC. It translates to CAISEGGGSYEQYF. The chain recombines TRBV10-3 with TRBJ2-7; no firm D call. V lost 2 bases to trimming and J lost 0 bases, with 8 bases between them. This CDR3 comprises 14 residues. Per the germline V gene, CDR1 is ENHRY and CDR2 is SYGVKD.

V usage is TRBV10-3 and J usage is TRBJ1-1; 12 bases match TRBD1. From germline, CDR1 is ENHRY and CDR2 SYGVKD. After removal of 6 bases from V and 0 bases from J, the junction contained 5 bases not matched to a gene. This CDR3 comprises 16 residues. CDR3 residues: CAISSGQGALNTEAFF. The CDR3, as DNA: TGTGCCATCAGCTCGGGACAGGGGGCCCTGAACACTGAAGCTTTCTTT.

The rearrangement links TRBV5-1 to TRBJ2-5, with 7 bases fitting TRBD1. The CDR3 has 14 residues. V gave up 2 bases and J gave up 1 base; unmatched junction bases: 2. The germline gives CDR1 SGHRS, CDR2 YFSETQ. Here the CDR3 reads CASSFNRGQETQYF. The CDR3 nucleotides read TGCGCCAGCAGCTTTAACAGGGGCCAAGAGACCCAGTACTTC.

The chain combines TRBV6-5 with TRBJ1-5; D is ambiguous. CDR3 length: 12 residues. The V and J ends lost 4 bases and 7 bases respectively, with 8 bases between them. Germline CDR1 reads MNHEY; CDR2 reads SVGAGI. CDR3 DNA sequence: TGTGCCAGCAGTTCTCCGGGACAGCCCCAGCATTTT. It yields the protein CASSSPGQPQHF.

The V and J genes are TRBV10-3 and TRBJ2-3; D gene unclear. Germline assignment: CDR1 ENHRY and CDR2 SYGVKD. Trimming stripped 4 bases from V and 0 bases from J, with 5 bases between. This CDR3 has 13 residues. CDR3 bases: TGTGCCATCAGTGGTACTAGCACAGATACGCAGTATTTT. This gives the protein CAISGTSTDTQYF.

The chain has TRBV4-1 and TRBJ2-5; 7 nucleotides agree with TRBD1. The CDR3 totals 15 residues. Unmatched junction bases numbered 7, after V lost 4 bases and J lost 2 bases. Germline loops: CDR1 MGHRA, CDR2 YSYEKL. CDR3 sequence: CASSPQDRTQETQYF. For the CDR3, the DNA is TGCGCCAGCAGCCCCCAGGACAGGACACAAGAGACCCAGTACTTC.

The V call is TRBV7-6, the J call TRBJ2-2; TRBD2 matches 10 bases. The CDR3 has 17 residues. Germline loops: CDR1 SGHVS, CDR2 FNYEAQ. After removal of 6 bases from V and 0 bases from J, the junction contained 7 bases not matched to a gene. The CDR3 protein is CASSLTSGPSNTGELFF. CDR3 sequence (DNA): TGTGCCAGCAGTTTGACTAGCGGGCCTTCGAACACCGGGGAGCTGTTTTTT.

This clone was seen once. V and J are TRBV27 and TRBJ2-7; 10 bases align to TRBD1. The germline gives CDR1 MNHEY, CDR2 SMNVEV (reference sequence). The CDR3 covers 14 residues. The V segment lost 2 bases and the J segment 4 bases; nucleotides outside the gene matches: 2. The CDR3 here is CASSLDRGLYEQYF. In nucleotides, the CDR3 is TGTGCCAGCAGTTTAGACAGGGGGCTATACGAGCAGTACTTC.

The chain's CDR3 is CASSQIPRGGAYEQYF. CDR3 nucleotide sequence: TGTGCCAGCAGCCAAATACCCCGCGGGGGGGCCTACGAGCAGTACTTC. The chain recombines TRBV5-4 with TRBJ2-7; 9 bases align to TRBD2. With 4 bases clipped from V and 2 bases from J, the junction kept 10 bases outside the gene matches. The CDR3 contains 16 residues. Germline lookup yields CDR1 SGHNT and CDR2 YYREEE (reference sequence).

The chain has TRBV5-5 and TRBJ1-5, with no clear D. This CDR3 spans 16 amino acids. Germline lookup yields CDR1 SGHKS and CDR2 YYEKEE (reference sequence). Deletions cut 2 bases from V and 2 bases from J, with 14 bases between. CDR3 in amino acids: CASSFVPMGGNQPQHF. The CDR3 DNA is TGTGCCAGCAGCTTTGTGCCCATGGGAGGCAATCAGCCCCAGCATTTT.

The chain employs TRBV4-1 and TRBJ2-3, with D hard to call. V lost 0 bases and J lost 3, with 7 bases in between. CDR1 and CDR2 (germline): MGHRA, YSYEKL. CDR3 length: 14 amino acids. The CDR3 here is CASSQDLQTDTQYF. The CDR3 DNA reads as TGCGCCAGCAGCCAAGATCTACAGACAGATACGCAGTATTTT.

The count of this clone is one. Here the CDR3 reads CATSREPGQNYNEQFF. The DNA of the CDR3 is TGTGCCACCAGCAGGGAGCCGGGACAGAACTACAATGAGCAGTTCTTC. This chain links TRBV15 with TRBJ2-1; TRBD1 agrees at 7 bases. The CDR3 totals 16 residues. Germline assignment: CDR1 LNHNV and CDR2 YYDKDF (reference sequence). Unmatched junction bases numbered 8, after V lost 3 bases and J lost 3 bases.